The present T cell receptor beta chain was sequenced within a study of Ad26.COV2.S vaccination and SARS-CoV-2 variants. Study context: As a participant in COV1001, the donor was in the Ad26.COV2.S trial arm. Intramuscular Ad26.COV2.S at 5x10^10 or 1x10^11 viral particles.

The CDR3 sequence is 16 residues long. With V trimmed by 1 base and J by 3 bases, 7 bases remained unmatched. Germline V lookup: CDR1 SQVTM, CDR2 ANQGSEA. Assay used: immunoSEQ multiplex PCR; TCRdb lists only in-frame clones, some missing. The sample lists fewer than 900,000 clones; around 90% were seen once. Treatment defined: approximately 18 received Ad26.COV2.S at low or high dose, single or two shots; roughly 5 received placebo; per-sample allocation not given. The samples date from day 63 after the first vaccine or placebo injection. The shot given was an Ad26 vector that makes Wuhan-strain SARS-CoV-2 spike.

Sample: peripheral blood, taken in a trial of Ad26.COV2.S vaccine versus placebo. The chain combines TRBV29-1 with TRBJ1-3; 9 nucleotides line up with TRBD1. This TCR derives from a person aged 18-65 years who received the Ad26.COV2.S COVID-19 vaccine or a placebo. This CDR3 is CSVEVNRGQYGNTIYF. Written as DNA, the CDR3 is TGCAGCGTTGAAGTTAACAGGGGGCAATATGGAAACACCATATATTTT.